These 12 T cell receptor beta chains share one sample of origin, sequenced in a study of control samples from healthy donors and cancer patients (dated by TCRdb to the early 2020s). The library relied on the immunoSEQ multiplex PCR assay. The table was pulled from immuneACCESS by TCRdb, which kept in-frame rearrangements only. Such tables lose some clones; where checked, under half of the loss comes from unresolved V genes, and the rest has no known cause. The sample table holds about 160,000 clones, of which about 94% were seen once. 12% to 15% of the sample rests with the top ten. The sample was PBMCs. These receptors originate from a man in his sixties with colorectal cancer.

The chain combines TRBV3-1 (or the pseudogene TRBV3-2) with TRBJ2-2; 14 nucleotides align to TRBD2. The germline gives CDR1 LGHDT, CDR2 YNNKEL (reference sequence). This CDR3 has 17 residues. The trim removed 4 bases at V and 4 bases at J, leaving 5 bases unmatched. The CDR3 nucleotides read TGTGCCAGCAGCCGACTAGCGGGGGGGCAGGGCACCGGGGAGCTGTTTTTT. Protein product: CASSRLAGGQGTGELFF.

The chain recombines TRBV30 with TRBJ1-5; D unresolved. Germline assignment: CDR1 GTSNPN and CDR2 SVGIG (reference sequence). Trimming removed 5 bases at V and 9 bases at J, with 14 bases between. This CDR3 region has 12 residues. The CDR3 DNA reads as TGTGCCTGGTTAAAGGACGGCGGGCCCCAGCATTTT. Protein sequence: CAWLKDGGPQHF.

The V call is TRBV6-6, the J call TRBJ1-4; D may be TRBD1 (5 bases). This CDR3 contains 13 residues. Deletions cut 2 bases from V and 4 bases from J, with 5 bases between. CDR1 and CDR2 from the germline V gene are MNHNY and SVGAGI (reference sequence). DNA of the CDR3: TGTGCCAGCAGTTACAGGGGTAATGAAAAACTGTTTTTT. It yields the protein CASSYRGNEKLFF.

This rearrangement joins TRBV29-1 to TRBJ2-2; D ambiguous. V was trimmed by 3 bases and J by 7 bases, leaving 6 bases between them. This CDR3 contains 11 residues. CDR1 SQVTM and CDR2 ANQGSEA come from the germline V gene. The CDR3, as DNA: TGCAGCGTTGAGGTGGGCGGGGAGCTGTTTTTT. It specifies CSVEVGGELFF.

Written as DNA, the CDR3 is TGTGCCAGCAGTGAGGGTCAGAGAGGCAATCAGCCCCAGCATTTT. It translates to CASSEGQRGNQPQHF. The chain is built from TRBV2 and TRBJ1-5; D uncertain. This CDR3 contains 15 residues. Germline CDR1 SNHLY, CDR2 FYNNEI. Trimming left V 3 bases short and J 2 bases short, with 11 bases between. The full variable domain, with the rest looked up from reference TRBV2 and TRBJ1-5, is EPEVTQTPSHQVTQMGQEVILRCVPISNHLYFYWYRQILGQKVEFLVSFYNNEISEKSEIFDDQFSVERPDGSNFTLKIRSTKLEDSAMYFCASSEGQRGNQPQHFGDGTRLSIL.

The chain carries TRBV19 and TRBJ1-5; 10 bases line up with TRBD1. The CDR3 consists of 13 residues. After removal of 7 bases from V and 5 bases from J, the junction contained 2 bases not matched to a gene. The germline V gene has CDR1 LNHDA and CDR2 SQIVND (reference sequence). The CDR3 DNA reads as TGTGCCAGTATGGGACAGGGGTATCAGCCCCAGCATTTT. It specifies CASMGQGYQPQHF.

J is TRBJ2-2 and V is TRBV24-1; D is possibly TRBD1 (6 bases). The germline V and J ends were trimmed by 4 bases and 5 bases, with 13 bases remaining between them. Germline lookup yields CDR1 KGHDR and CDR2 SFDVKD. This CDR3 region has 15 residues. CDR3 DNA: TGTGCCACCAGTGACCCAGGGACACTGACCGGGGAGCTGTTTTTT. It yields the protein CATSDPGTLTGELFF.

The V call is TRBV6-1, the J call TRBJ1-5; 7 bases are shared with TRBD1. This CDR3 comprises 17 residues. J was trimmed by 2 bases and V by 4 bases; bases with no gene match: 11. Germline V gene lookup returns CDR1 MNHNS and CDR2 SASEGT. The CDR3 DNA sequence: TGTGCCAGCAGTGGGACAGGAGAATTCGGTGGCAATCAGCCCCAGCATTTT. The encoded protein is CASSGTGEFGGNQPQHF.

The gene calls are TRBV5-1 and TRBJ1-4, with no clear D. The V and J ends lost 0 bases and 0 bases respectively, with 9 bases between them. The CDR3 is made up of 16 amino acids. Looked up from germline, CDR1 is SGHRS and CDR2 is YFSETQ. CDR3 DNA: TGCGCCAGCAGCTTGGGGCAGCGTGCAACTAATGAAAAACTGTTTTTT. It specifies CASSLGQRATNEKLFF.

This clone was counted once. V is TRBV2 and J is TRBJ2-1; D might be TRBD1 (5 bases). The CDR3 extends over 12 amino acids. V lost 4 bases to trimming and J lost 7 bases, with 8 bases between them. The V gene's germline CDR1 is SNHLY and CDR2 FYNNEI. CDR3 residues: CASSGSGNEQFF. The CDR3 bases are TGTGCCAGCAGTGGCTCAGGGAATGAGCAGTTCTTC.

The V gene is TRBV3-1 (or the pseudogene TRBV3-2), the J gene TRBJ1-2; D is unresolved. CDR3 length: 15 residues. Germline V gene data show CDR1 as LGHDT and CDR2 as YNNKEL (reference sequence). V lost 2 bases and J 4 bases, leaving 14 bases between the germline ends. CDR3 protein: CASSQFVAGVYGYTF. The CDR3 bases are TGTGCCAGCAGCCAATTCGTAGCGGGTGTCTATGGCTACACCTTC.

The chain couples TRBV19 to TRBJ1-3; the D gene is possibly TRBD1 (5 bases). The CDR3 loop spans 16 amino acids. V lost 3 bases and J 0 bases, leaving 12 bases between the germline ends. Germline V gene sequence: CDR1 LNHDA, CDR2 SQIVND (reference sequence). This CDR3 is CASSMMIDSSGNTIYF. Written as DNA, the CDR3 is TGTGCCAGTAGTATGATGATAGACAGCTCTGGAAACACCATATATTTT.